Following are 5 T cell receptor beta chains from one sample sequenced in a study of CD8 T cells in Susac syndrome. Random hexamers primed reverse transcription of roughly 0.5 to 1 ug RNA. TCRdb analysed the immunoSEQ multiplex PCR reads with MiXCR anew, one entry per CDR3 protein. The table lists about 150,000 distinct CDR3 sequences, 95% to 96% of them singletons, with roughly 0.15% in the top ten. Material: CD8+ T cells from PBMCs. The receptor source for this set is a human donor with multiple sclerosis.

J is TRBJ2-5 and V is TRBV27, with D maybe TRBD2 (5 bases). Germline V CDR1 and CDR2: MNHEY, SMNVEV (reference sequence). Trimming took off 3 bases at V and 2 bases at J, with 7 bases between the two ends. The CDR3 totals 13 residues. The CDR3 DNA reads TGTGCCAGCAGTTTCGGGATTCAAGAGACCCAGTACTTC. It translates to CASSFGIQETQYF.

This chain joins TRBV13 and TRBJ1-1; D gene unclear. V lost 5 bases, J lost 1 base, and 14 bases lay in between. The CDR3 covers 15 residues. Germline-derived CDR1 and CDR2 are PRHDT and FYEKMQ (reference sequence). The CDR3 is CASSIGPSPNTEAFF. The DNA for the CDR3 is TGTGCCAGCAGCATCGGACCTTCTCCGAACACTGAAGCTTTCTTT.

The chain recombines TRBV18 with TRBJ2-6; TRBD1 might be the D (5 bases). This CDR3 contains 19 residues. Germline V gene sequence: CDR1 KGHSH, CDR2 LQKENI. Trimming cost V 3 bases and J 1 base, with 19 bases left between them. The CDR3, as DNA: TGTGCCAGCTCACCCACCCTTGGTCAGGGCGCTTCTGGGGCCAACGTCCTGACTTTC. Its translation is CASSPTLGQGASGANVLTF.

The V call is TRBV29-1, the J call TRBJ1-2, with a weak D call TRBD1 (5 bases). Germline V lookup: CDR1 SQVTM, CDR2 ANQGSEA. V dropped 6 bases and J dropped 8 bases, with 19 bases sitting between them. This CDR3 has 13 amino acids. The CDR3, as DNA: TGCAGCGTCCCGGACTCGCTAAGGGGCGGCTACACCTTC. It codes for CSVPDSLRGGYTF.

The chain joins TRBV7-9 to TRBJ2-5; D tentatively reads TRBD1 or TRBD2 (6 bases each). This CDR3 has 16 amino acids. The V gene lost 6 bases and the J gene lost 5 bases, with 22 bases spanning the gap. The germline CDR1 and CDR2 sequences are SEHNR and FQNEAQ (reference sequence). CDR3 residues: CASSRTTPGARETQYF. As DNA, the CDR3 is TGTGCCAGCAGTCGGACTACCCCGGGGGCTCGTGAGACCCAGTACTTC. The full variable domain, with the rest looked up from reference TRBV7-9 and TRBJ2-5, is DTGVSQNPRHKITKRGQNVTFRCDPISEHNRLYWYRQTLGQGPEFLTYFQNEAQLEKSRLLSDRFSAERPKGSFSTLEIQRTEQGDSAMYLCASSRTTPGARETQYFGPGTRLLVL.